The T cell receptor (beta chain) under discussion was sequenced for a study of T cell repertoires in cytomegalovirus infection. Study-level points and caveats: Public TCR beta family frequency separated CMV-and-HLA carriers, including in an independent cohort.

Each CDR3 protein gets one entry after TCRdb re-called the reads with MiXCR. This table has 300,000 or so distinct CDR3 sequences, 25% appearing once. Note on this clonotype: The target antigen is unknown.

The sample was PBMCs. The TCR originated in a human donor in good health (CMV status not recorded). Some clones in this sample may be carry-over from other donors' samples.

CDR3 sequence: CSAVRGTETQYF. The CDR3 DNA follows: TGCAGCGCCGTGAGGGGGACGGAGACCCAGTACTTC. The rearrangement joins TRBV29-1 to TRBJ2-5, with a possible D match to TRBD1 (6 bases). V lost 7 bases to trimming and J lost 5 bases, with 14 bases between them. CDR1 and CDR2 (germline): SQVTM, ANQGSEA. CDR3 length: 12 amino acids.